A selection of T cell receptor beta chains follows, all from one sample in a study of blood T cell repertoires in COVID-19. TCRdb keeps only in-frame clones here, not all; method: immunoSEQ multiplex PCR. The repertoire consists of some 250,000 clones, with 89% occurring once and the leading ten covering around 4.2%. Sequenced input: PBMCs or T cells enriched from blood (not recorded which). These receptors came from a woman in her 30s with acute COVID-19. Both conserved end residues are part of each CDR3. The D gene is left open where the match is weak. Some rows mark clone size as missing; the rest say once, few, many or name a class of expanded clone.

J gene: TRBJ1-5; clone size: -; D gene: TRBD1; V gene: TRBV6-5; CDR3 DNA: TGTGCCAGCAGTTACTCACAGGGGGCCAATCAGCCCCAGCATTTT; CDR3 protein: CASSYSQGANQPQHF
J gene: TRBJ2-1; clone size: -; D gene: TRBD1; V gene: TRBV5-4; CDR3 DNA: TGTGCCAGCAGCCCGAATCCCGGGACAGGGCTCTACAATGAGCAGTTCTTC; CDR3 protein: CASSPNPGTGLYNEQFF
J gene: TRBJ2-3; clone size: -; D gene: TRBD2; V gene: TRBV9; CDR3 DNA: TGTGCCAGCAGCGCCGGGGGGGCCCGCACAGATACGCAGTATTTT; CDR3 protein: CASSAGGARTDTQYF
J gene: TRBJ2-1; clone size: -; D gene: TRBD2; V gene: TRBV28; CDR3 DNA: TGTGCCAGCAGTCGCGGGACTAGCGGGGCTAAGTGGTTCTTC; CDR3 protein: CASSRGTSGAKWFF
J gene: TRBJ1-1; clone size: once; D gene: TRBD1; V gene: TRBV5-1; CDR3 DNA: TGCGCCAGCTCCTTAACAGGGGGTAAGCTGATCACTGAAGCTTTCTTT; CDR3 protein: CASSLTGGKLITEAFF
J gene: TRBJ2-3; clone size: -; D gene: TRBD2; V gene: TRBV25-1; CDR3 DNA: TGTGCCAGCAGCGCGACTAGCGGGGACACAGATACGCAGTATTTT; CDR3 protein: CASSATSGDTDTQYF
J gene: TRBJ1-1; clone size: -; D gene: -; V gene: TRBV5-6; CDR3 DNA: TGTGCCAGCAGCTTGGCAGGGTATGCTTTCTTT; CDR3 protein: CASSLAGYAFF
J gene: TRBJ2-3; clone size: -; D gene: -; V gene: TRBV6-5; CDR3 DNA: TGTGCCAGCAGTTACTCTAGGGGAGATACGCAGTATTTT; CDR3 protein: CASSYSRGDTQYF
J gene: TRBJ1-2; clone size: -; D gene: -; V gene: TRBV6-5; CDR3 DNA: TGTGCCAGCACCTCCTTGGGAGCGGGCTATGGCTACACCTTC; CDR3 protein: CASTSLGAGYGYTF
J gene: TRBJ1-1; clone size: few; D gene: TRBD1; V gene: TRBV5-1; CDR3 DNA: TGCGCCAGCAGCTTGGAGCCAGGGGGCCGAAACACTGAAGCTTTCTTT; CDR3 protein: CASSLEPGGRNTEAFF
J gene: TRBJ2-1; clone size: -; D gene: TRBD1; V gene: TRBV6-5; CDR3 DNA: TGTGCCAGCAGTACGGGACAGGTCTACAATGAGCAGTTCTTC; CDR3 protein: CASSTGQVYNEQFF
J gene: TRBJ1-5; clone size: -; D gene: TRBD1; V gene: TRBV4-1; CDR3 DNA: TGCGCCAGCAGCCAGGGACAGGGAAATAGCAATCAGCCCCAGCATTTT; CDR3 protein: CASSQGQGNSNQPQHF
J gene: TRBJ1-6; clone size: once; D gene: -; V gene: TRBV6-4; CDR3 DNA: TGTGCCAGCAGTGCCGGGACACCCAATTCACCCCTCCACTTT; CDR3 protein: CASSAGTPNSPLHF
J gene: TRBJ1-3; clone size: -; D gene: -; V gene: TRBV9; CDR3 DNA: TGTGCCAGCAGCGGCCCTACTGGAAACACCATATATTTT; CDR3 protein: CASSGPTGNTIYF
J gene: TRBJ1-1; clone size: once; D gene: -; V gene: TRBV18; CDR3 DNA: TGTGCCAGCTCACCATCAGGCAGGGAGGGGGCTTTCTTT; CDR3 protein: CASSPSGREGAFF
J gene: TRBJ1-3; clone size: -; D gene: -; V gene: TRBV27; CDR3 DNA: TGTGCCAGCAGGACCGGACAGATCCCCTCTGGAAACACCATATATTTT; CDR3 protein: CASRTGQIPSGNTIYF
J gene: TRBJ1-1; clone size: -; D gene: TRBD1; V gene: TRBV6-5; CDR3 DNA: TGTGCCACTCCGGTCGGGACAGGGGATAACACTGAAGCTTTCTTT; CDR3 protein: CATPVGTGDNTEAFF
J gene: TRBJ1-3; clone size: -; D gene: -; V gene: TRBV6-5; CDR3 DNA: TGTGCCAGCAGTTTGCGGGACTCTGGAAACACCATATATTTT; CDR3 protein: CASSLRDSGNTIYF
J gene: TRBJ1-3; clone size: once; D gene: -; V gene: TRBV4-1; CDR3 DNA: TGCGCCAGCAGCCGCGAGACTGCCATCTCTGGAAACACCATATATTTT; CDR3 protein: CASSRETAISGNTIYF
J gene: TRBJ2-6; clone size: -; D gene: TRBD1; V gene: TRBV29-1; CDR3 DNA: TGCAGCGTTGTGGGACAGGTGAACTCTGGGGCCAACGTCCTGACTTTC; CDR3 protein: CSVVGQVNSGANVLTF
J gene: TRBJ2-4; clone size: -; D gene: -; V gene: TRBV19; CDR3 DNA: TGTGCCAGTAGCGCCTCAGTACCCCTGGCCAAAAACATTCAGTACTTC; CDR3 protein: CASSASVPLAKNIQYF
J gene: TRBJ1-2; clone size: -; D gene: TRBD1; V gene: TRBV16; CDR3 DNA: TGTGCCAGCAGCCAATCGGGGACAGATGGCTACACCTTC; CDR3 protein: CASSQSGTDGYTF
J gene: TRBJ1-2; clone size: -; D gene: -; V gene: TRBV7-8; CDR3 DNA: TGTGCCAGCAGCTTAGCAGGTCAGGGTGTGAACTATGGCTACACCTTC; CDR3 protein: CASSLAGQGVNYGYTF
J gene: TRBJ1-5; clone size: -; D gene: -; V gene: TRBV6-5; CDR3 DNA: TGTGCCAGCAGGGGAAGGGAGGGCCTAAATCAGCCCCAGCATTTT; CDR3 protein: CASRGREGLNQPQHF